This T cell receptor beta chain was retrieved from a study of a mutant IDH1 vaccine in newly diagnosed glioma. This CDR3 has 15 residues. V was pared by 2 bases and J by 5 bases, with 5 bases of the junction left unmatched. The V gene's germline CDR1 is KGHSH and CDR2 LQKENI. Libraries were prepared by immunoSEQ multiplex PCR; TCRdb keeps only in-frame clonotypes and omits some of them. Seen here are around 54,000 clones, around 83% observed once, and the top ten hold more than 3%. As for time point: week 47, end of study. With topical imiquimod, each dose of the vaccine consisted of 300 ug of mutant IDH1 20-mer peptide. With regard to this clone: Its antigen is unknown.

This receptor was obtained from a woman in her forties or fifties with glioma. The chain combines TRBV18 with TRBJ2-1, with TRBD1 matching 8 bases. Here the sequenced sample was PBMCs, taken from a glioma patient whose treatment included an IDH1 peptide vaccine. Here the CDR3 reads CASSPRTGPNNEQFF. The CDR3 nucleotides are TGTGCCAGCTCACCAAGGACAGGGCCGAACAATGAGCAGTTCTTC.